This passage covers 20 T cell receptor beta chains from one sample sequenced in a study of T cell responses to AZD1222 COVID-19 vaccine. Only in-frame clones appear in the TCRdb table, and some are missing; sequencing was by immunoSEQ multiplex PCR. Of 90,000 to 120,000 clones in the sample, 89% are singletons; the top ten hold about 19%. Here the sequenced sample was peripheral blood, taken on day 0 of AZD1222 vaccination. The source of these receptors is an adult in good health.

The CDR3 region has the DNA TGTGCCAGCAGCCACCATACAGGGGTGGTGAACACTGAAGCTTTCTTT. This gives the protein CASSHHTGVVNTEAFF. The chain uses TRBV7-9 and TRBJ1-1, with 7 positions matching TRBD1. J lost 0 bases, V lost 5 bases, and 9 bases had no gene match. CDR3 length: 16 residues. Germline loops: CDR1 SEHNR, CDR2 FQNEAQ (reference sequence).

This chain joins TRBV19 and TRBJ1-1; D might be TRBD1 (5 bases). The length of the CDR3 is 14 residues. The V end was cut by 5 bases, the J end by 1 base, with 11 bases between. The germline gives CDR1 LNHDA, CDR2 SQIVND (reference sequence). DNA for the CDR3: TGTGCCAGTAGTGTGGACAACCAGAACACTGAAGCTTTCTTT. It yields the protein CASSVDNQNTEAFF.

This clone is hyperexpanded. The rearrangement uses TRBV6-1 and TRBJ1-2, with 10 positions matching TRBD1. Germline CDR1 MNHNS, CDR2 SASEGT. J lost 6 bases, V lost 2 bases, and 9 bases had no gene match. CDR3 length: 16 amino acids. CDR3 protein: CASSENHGTGVNGYTF. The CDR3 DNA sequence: TGTGCCAGCAGTGAAAACCACGGGACAGGGGTGAATGGCTACACCTTC.

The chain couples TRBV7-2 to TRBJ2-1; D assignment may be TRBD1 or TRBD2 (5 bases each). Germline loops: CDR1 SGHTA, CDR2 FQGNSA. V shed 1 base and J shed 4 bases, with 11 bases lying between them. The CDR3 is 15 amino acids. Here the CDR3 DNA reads TGTGCCAGCAGCTTAGTTTTGTGGGGGTACAATGAGCAGTTCTTC. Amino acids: CASSLVLWGYNEQFF.

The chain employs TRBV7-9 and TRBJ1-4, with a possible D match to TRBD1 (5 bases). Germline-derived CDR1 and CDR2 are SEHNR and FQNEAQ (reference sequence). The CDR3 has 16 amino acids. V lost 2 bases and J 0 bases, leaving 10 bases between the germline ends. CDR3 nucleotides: TGTGCCAGCAGCTTAAGGTCGGGGGCAACTAATGAAAAACTGTTTTTT. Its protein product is CASSLRSGATNEKLFF.

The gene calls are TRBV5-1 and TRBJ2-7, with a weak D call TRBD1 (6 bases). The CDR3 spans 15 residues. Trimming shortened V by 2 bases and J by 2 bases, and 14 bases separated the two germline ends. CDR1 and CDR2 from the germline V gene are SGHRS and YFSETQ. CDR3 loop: CASSFYGRGPYEQYF. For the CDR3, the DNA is TGCGCCAGCAGCTTCTATGGCAGGGGACCCTACGAGCAGTACTTC. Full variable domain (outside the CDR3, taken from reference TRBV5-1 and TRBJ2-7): KAGVTQTPRYLIKTRGQQVTLSCSPISGHRSVSWYQQTPGQGLQFLFEYFSETQRNKGNFPGRFSGRQFSNSRSEMNVSTLELGDSALYLCASSFYGRGPYEQYFGPGTRLTVT.

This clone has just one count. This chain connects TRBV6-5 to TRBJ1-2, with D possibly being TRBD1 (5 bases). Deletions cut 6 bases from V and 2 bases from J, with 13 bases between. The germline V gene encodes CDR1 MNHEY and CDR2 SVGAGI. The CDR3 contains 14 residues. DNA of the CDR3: TGTGCCAGCAGAGTTACCGGGGCCAACTATGGCTACACCTTC. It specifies CASRVTGANYGYTF.

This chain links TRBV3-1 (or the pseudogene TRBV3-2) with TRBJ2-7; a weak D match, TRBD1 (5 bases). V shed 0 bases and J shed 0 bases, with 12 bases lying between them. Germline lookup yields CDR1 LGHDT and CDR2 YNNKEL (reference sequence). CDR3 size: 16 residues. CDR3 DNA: TGTGCCAGCAGCCAAGATGTGGACACCGACTCCTACGAGCAGTACTTC. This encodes CASSQDVDTDSYEQYF.

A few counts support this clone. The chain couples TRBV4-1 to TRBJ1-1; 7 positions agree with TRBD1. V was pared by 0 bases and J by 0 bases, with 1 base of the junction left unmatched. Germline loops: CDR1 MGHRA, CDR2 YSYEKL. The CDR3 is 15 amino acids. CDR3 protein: CASSQEGQMNTEAFF. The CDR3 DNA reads TGCGCCAGCAGCCAAGAGGGACAGATGAACACTGAAGCTTTCTTT.

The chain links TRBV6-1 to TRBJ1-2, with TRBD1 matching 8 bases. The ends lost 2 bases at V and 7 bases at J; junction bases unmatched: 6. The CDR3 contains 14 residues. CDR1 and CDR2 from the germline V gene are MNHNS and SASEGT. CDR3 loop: CASSERGRGPGYTF. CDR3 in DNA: TGTGCCAGCAGTGAAAGGGGCAGGGGGCCTGGCTACACCTTC.

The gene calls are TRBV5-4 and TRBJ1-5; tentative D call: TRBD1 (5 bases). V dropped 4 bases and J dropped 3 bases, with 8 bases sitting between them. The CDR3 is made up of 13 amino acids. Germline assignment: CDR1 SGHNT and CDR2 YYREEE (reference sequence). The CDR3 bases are TGTGCCAGCAGCCCGGGACCCAATCAGCCCCAGCATTTT. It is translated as CASSPGPNQPQHF.

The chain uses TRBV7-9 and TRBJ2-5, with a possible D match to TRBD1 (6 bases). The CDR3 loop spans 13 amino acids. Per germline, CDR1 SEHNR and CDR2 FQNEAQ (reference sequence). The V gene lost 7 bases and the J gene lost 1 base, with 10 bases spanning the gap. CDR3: CASTGQIQETQYF. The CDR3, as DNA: TGTGCCAGCACCGGACAGATCCAAGAGACCCAGTACTTC.

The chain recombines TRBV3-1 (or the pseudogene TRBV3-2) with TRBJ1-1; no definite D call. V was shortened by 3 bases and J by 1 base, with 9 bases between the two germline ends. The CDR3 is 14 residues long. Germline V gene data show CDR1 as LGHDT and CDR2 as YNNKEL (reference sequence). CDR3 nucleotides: TGTGCCAGCAGCCAGGAGGGAGGGAACACTGAAGCTTTCTTT. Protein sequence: CASSQEGGNTEAFF.

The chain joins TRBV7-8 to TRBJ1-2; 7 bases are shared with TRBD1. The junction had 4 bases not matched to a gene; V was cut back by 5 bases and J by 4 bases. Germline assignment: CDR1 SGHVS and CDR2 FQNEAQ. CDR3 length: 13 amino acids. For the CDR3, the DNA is TGTGCCAGCAGCGACCGGGACAGCTATGGCTACACCTTC. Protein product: CASSDRDSYGYTF.

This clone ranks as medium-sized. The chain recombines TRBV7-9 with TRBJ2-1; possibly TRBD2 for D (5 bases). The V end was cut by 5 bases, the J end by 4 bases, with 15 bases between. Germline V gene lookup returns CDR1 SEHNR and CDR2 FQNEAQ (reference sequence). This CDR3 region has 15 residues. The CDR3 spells CASSRLAGKYNEQFF. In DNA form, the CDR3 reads TGTGCCAGCAGCCGACTCGCCGGGAAGTACAATGAGCAGTTCTTC.

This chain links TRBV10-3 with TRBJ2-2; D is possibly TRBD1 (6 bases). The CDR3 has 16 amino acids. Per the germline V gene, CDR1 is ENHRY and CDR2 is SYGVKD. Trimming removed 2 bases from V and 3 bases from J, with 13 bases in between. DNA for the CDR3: TGTGCCATCAGTGAGCCGGATGACAGGCACACCGGGGAGCTGTTTTTT. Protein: CAISEPDDRHTGELFF.

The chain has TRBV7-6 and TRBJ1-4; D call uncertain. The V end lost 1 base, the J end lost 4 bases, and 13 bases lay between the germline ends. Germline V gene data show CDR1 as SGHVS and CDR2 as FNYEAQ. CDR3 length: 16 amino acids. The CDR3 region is CASSLVSTEINEKLFF. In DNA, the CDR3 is TGTGCCAGCAGCTTAGTGTCGACGGAAATTAATGAAAAACTGTTTTTT.

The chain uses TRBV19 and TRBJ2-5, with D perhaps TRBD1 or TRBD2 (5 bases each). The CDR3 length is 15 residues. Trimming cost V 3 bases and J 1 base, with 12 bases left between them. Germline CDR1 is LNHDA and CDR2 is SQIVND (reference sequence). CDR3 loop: CASSILWGSQETQYF. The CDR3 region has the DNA TGTGCCAGTAGTATCCTCTGGGGGAGCCAAGAGACCCAGTACTTC. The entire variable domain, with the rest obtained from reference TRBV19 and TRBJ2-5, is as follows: DGGITQSPKYLFRKEGQNVTLSCEQNLNHDAMYWYRQDPGQGLRLIYYSQIVNDFQKGDIAEGYSVSREKKESFPLTVTSAQKNPTAFYLCASSILWGSQETQYFGPGTRLLVL.

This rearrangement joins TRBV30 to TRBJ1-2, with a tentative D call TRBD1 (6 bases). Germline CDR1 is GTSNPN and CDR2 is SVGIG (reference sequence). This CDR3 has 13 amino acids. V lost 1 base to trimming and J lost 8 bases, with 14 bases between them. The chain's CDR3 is CAWSGEDRGGYTF. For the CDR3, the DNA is TGTGCCTGGAGTGGGGAGGACAGAGGCGGCTACACCTTC.

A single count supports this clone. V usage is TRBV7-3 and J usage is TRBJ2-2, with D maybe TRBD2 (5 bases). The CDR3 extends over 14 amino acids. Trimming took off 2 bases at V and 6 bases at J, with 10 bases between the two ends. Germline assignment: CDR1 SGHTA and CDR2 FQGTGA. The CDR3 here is CASSLEGEAGELFF. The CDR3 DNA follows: TGTGCCAGCAGCTTAGAGGGTGAGGCCGGGGAGCTGTTTTTT.